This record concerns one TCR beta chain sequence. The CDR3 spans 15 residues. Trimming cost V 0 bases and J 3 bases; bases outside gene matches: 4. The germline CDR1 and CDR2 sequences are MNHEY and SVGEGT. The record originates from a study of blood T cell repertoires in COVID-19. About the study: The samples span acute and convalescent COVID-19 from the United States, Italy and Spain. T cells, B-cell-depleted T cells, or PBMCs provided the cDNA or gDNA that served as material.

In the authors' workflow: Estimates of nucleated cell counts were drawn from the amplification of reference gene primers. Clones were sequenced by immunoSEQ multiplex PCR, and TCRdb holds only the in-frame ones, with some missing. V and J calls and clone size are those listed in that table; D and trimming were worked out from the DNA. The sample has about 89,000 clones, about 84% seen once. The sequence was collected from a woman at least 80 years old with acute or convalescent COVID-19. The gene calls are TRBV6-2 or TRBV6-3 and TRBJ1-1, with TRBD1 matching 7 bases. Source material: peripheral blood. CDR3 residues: CASSYSGGEYTEAFF. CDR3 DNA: TGTGCCAGCAGTTACTCAGGGGGCGAATACACTGAAGCTTTCTTT.